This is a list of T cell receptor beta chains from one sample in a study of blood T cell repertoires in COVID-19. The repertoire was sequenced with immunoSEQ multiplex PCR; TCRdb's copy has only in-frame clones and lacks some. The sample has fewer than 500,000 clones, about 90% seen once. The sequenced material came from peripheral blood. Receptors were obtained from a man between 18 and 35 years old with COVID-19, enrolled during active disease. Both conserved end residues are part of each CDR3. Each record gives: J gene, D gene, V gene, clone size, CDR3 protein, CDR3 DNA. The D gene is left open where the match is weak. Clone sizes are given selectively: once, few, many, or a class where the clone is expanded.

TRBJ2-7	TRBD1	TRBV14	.	CASSPVTGPFYEQYF	TGTGCCAGCAGCCCTGTGACAGGGCCGTTCTACGAGCAGTACTTC
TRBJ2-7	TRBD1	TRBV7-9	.	CASSQETGSSYEQYF	TGTGCCAGCAGCCAGGAGACAGGGTCCTCCTACGAGCAGTACTTC
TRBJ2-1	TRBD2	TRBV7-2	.	CASSAPGTTSGLAGWTPFF	TGTGCCAGCAGCGCCCCCGGGACAACCTCGGGACTAGCGGGGTGGACCCCGTTCTTC
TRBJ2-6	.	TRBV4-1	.	CASSPPGANVLTF	TGCGCCAGCAGCCCTCCCGGGGCCAACGTCCTGACTTTC
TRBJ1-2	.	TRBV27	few	CASSLRYWAGAQPNYGYTF	TGTGCCAGCAGTTTAAGGTATTGGGCAGGGGCTCAACCTAACTATGGCTACACCTTC
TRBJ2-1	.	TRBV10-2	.	CASSESRLTYNEQFF	TGCGCCAGCAGTGAGAGCAGGTTAACCTACAATGAGCAGTTCTTC
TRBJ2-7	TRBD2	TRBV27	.	CASSPGLDGYEQYF	TGTGCCAGCAGTCCGGGACTAGACGGCTACGAGCAGTACTTC
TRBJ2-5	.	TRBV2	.	CASSYDRAGGSGTQYF	TGTGCCAGCAGTTATGACAGGGCCGGGGGTTCGGGGACCCAGTACTTC
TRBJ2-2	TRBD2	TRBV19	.	CASSLFLAARTGELFF	TGTGCCAGTAGCCTCTTTCTAGCGGCTCGCACCGGGGAGCTGTTTTTT
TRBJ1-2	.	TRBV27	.	CASRPRPDGGYGYTF	TGTGCCAGCAGGCCCCGCCCGGACGGAGGATATGGCTACACCTTC
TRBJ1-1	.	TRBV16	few	CASSQSAGNTEAFF	TGTGCCAGCAGCCAATCGGCGGGGAACACTGAAGCTTTCTTT
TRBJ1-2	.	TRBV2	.	CASSEAGAGRYGYTF	TGTGCCAGCAGTGAAGCTGGGGCAGGGCGCTATGGCTACACCTTC
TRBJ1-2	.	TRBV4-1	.	CASSQVSGDGYTF	TGCGCCAGCAGCCAAGTGTCAGGGGATGGCTACACCTTC
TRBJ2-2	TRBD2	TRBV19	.	CASRGTSGSGNTGELFF	TGTGCCAGTCGAGGGACTAGCGGGAGCGGGAACACCGGGGAGCTGTTTTTT
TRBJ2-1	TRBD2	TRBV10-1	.	CASSEPRLAGGPDVRYNEQFF	TGCGCCAGCAGTGAGCCAAGATTAGCGGGAGGGCCGGACGTTCGGTACAATGAGCAGTTCTTC
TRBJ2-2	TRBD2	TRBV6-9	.	CASSYPSGRDTGELFF	TGTGCCAGCAGTTACCCTAGCGGGAGGGACACCGGGGAGCTGTTTTTT
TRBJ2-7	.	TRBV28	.	CASSTPTRSEQYF	TGTGCCAGCAGTACACCGACTAGAAGCGAGCAGTACTTC
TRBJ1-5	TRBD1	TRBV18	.	CASSEGQYSNQPQHF	TGTGCCAGCTCCGAGGGACAGTATAGCAATCAGCCCCAGCATTTT
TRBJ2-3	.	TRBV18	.	CASSPNSGTSTDTQYF	TGTGCCAGCTCACCAAACTCCGGGACTAGCACAGATACGCAGTATTTT
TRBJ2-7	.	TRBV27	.	CASSLKGYGYEQYF	TGTGCCAGCAGTTTAAAGGGGTATGGCTACGAGCAGTACTTC
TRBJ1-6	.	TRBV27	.	CASSLSSGWGSYNSPLHF	TGTGCCAGCAGTTTATCCTCGGGATGGGGCTCCTATAATTCACCCCTCCACTTT
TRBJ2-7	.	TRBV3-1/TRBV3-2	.	CASSLSRGKPGEQYF	TGTGCCAGCAGCCTCTCCCGGGGGAAGCCAGGGGAGCAGTACTTC
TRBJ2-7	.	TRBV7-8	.	CASSSQGPTGSKYF	TGTGCCAGCAGCTCCCAGGGACCTACAGGGTCGAAGTACTTC
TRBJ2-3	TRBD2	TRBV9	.	CASSVGLAGLTDTQYF	TGTGCCAGCAGCGTAGGACTAGCGGGGCTCACAGATACGCAGTATTTT
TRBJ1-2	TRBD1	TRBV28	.	CASSFPTDRGRSSHGYTF	TGTGCCAGCAGTTTCCCCACGGACAGGGGGCGTTCGTCTCATGGCTACACCTTC
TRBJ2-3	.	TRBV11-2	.	CASSLTSTDTQYF	TGTGCCAGCAGCTTAACTAGCACAGATACGCAGTATTTT
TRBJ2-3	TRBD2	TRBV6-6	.	CASSTSDLYTDTQYF	TGTGCCAGCAGTACTAGCGACCTATACACAGATACGCAGTATTTT
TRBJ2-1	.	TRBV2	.	CASSEISDNEQFF	TGTGCCAGCAGCGAGATTTCCGACAATGAGCAGTTCTTC
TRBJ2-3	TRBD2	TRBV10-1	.	CASSLGLAGAGDTQYF	TGCGCCAGCAGTTTGGGACTAGCGGGGGCTGGAGATACGCAGTATTTT
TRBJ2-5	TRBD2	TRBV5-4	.	CASSGGTSGRETQYF	TGTGCCAGCAGCGGGGGGACTAGCGGGAGGGAGACCCAGTACTTC
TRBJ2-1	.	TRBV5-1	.	CASSPADEQFF	TGCGCCAGCAGCCCCGCGGATGAGCAGTTCTTC
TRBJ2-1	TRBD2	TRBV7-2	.	CASSTETGLAGIEQFF	TGTGCCAGCAGCACCGAAACGGGACTAGCAGGTATTGAGCAGTTCTTC
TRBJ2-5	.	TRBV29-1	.	CSVEVQGGETQYF	TGCAGCGTTGAGGTGCAGGGGGGAGAGACCCAGTACTTC
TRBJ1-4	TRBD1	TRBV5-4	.	CASSTRIRTGREKLFF	TGTGCCAGCAGCACCCGAATCCGGACAGGTCGTGAAAAACTGTTTTTT
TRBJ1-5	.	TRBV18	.	CASSPLPGFRNQPQHF	TGTGCCAGCTCACCACTTCCAGGGTTTAGAAATCAGCCCCAGCATTTT
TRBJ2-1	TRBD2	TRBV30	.	CAWSVAWGGDYYNEQFF	TGTGCCTGGAGTGTGGCGTGGGGAGGGGACTACTACAATGAGCAGTTCTTC
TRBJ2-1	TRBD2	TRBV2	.	CASSGSGSWGNEQFF	TGTGCCAGCAGTGGGAGCGGGAGTTGGGGCAATGAGCAGTTCTTC
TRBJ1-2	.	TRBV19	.	CASSGRRENYGYTF	TGTGCCAGTAGTGGGAGACGGGAAAACTATGGCTACACCTTC
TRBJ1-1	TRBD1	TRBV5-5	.	CASSFSGQGREQAFF	TGTGCCAGCAGCTTTTCAGGACAGGGAAGGGAACAAGCTTTCTTT
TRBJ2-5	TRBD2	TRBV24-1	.	CATSAAGGGGLAGGETQYF	TGTGCCACCAGTGCCGCCGGAGGGGGGGGACTAGCGGGAGGAGAGACCCAGTACTTC
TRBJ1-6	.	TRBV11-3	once	CASSTRTVPKGNNSPLHF	TGTGCCAGCAGCACCCGGACAGTCCCGAAAGGAAATAATTCACCCCTCCACTTT
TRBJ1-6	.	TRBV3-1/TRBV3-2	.	CASSQDIRYPSPLHF	TGTGCCAGCAGCCAAGATATCAGGTATCCTTCACCCCTCCACTTT
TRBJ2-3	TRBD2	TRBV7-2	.	CASSGTGLAGGTSTDTQYF	TGTGCCAGCAGCGGGACAGGACTAGCGGGGGGGACTAGCACAGATACGCAGTATTTT
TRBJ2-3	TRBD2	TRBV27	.	CASSPSSGGTDTQYF	TGTGCCAGCAGTCCCTCTAGCGGGGGCACAGATACGCAGTATTTT
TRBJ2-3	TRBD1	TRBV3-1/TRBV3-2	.	CASSQDWGQGTDTQYF	TGTGCCAGCAGCCAAGACTGGGGACAGGGCACAGATACGCAGTATTTT
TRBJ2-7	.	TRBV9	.	CASSVGMGGEQYF	TGTGCCAGCAGCGTAGGTATGGGGGGCGAGCAGTACTTC
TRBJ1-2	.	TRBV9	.	CASSVDRGASYTF	TGTGCCAGCAGCGTCGACCGGGGAGCGAGCTACACCTTC
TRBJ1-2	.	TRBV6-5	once	CASSTGYGYTF	TGTGCCAGCAGCACGGGGTATGGCTACACCTTC
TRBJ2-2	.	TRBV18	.	CASSPGGGMYTGELFF	TGTGCCAGCTCACCAGGAGGAGGGATGTACACCGGGGAGCTGTTTTTT
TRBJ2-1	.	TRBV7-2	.	CASSSQGATAGEQFF	TGTGCCAGCAGCTCCCAAGGTGCTACCGCGGGTGAGCAGTTCTTC
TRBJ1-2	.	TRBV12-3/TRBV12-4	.	CASSQGSVYGYTF	TGTGCCAGCAGTCAGGGGTCGGTCTATGGCTACACCTTC
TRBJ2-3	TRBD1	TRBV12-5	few	CASGLGQGTDTQYF	TGTGCTAGTGGTTTGGGACAGGGGACAGATACGCAGTATTTT
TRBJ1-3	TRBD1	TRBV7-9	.	CASSPGTASGNTIYF	TGTGCCAGCAGCCCTGGGACAGCCTCTGGAAACACCATATATTTT
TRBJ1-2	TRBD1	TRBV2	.	CASSGYRGLHGYTF	TGTGCCAGCAGTGGGTACAGGGGGTTACATGGCTACACCTTC
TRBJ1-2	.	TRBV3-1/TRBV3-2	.	CASSPTPYGYTF	TGTGCCAGCAGTCCAACCCCCTACGGCTACACCTTC